A single sample is the source of the 24 T cell receptor beta chains below, sequenced in a study of cytotoxic CD8 clonotypes in ibrutinib-treated CLL. Here immunoSEQ multiplex PCR was the method, and the copy in TCRdb shows in-frame clones only, minus some. The data hold about 14,000 clones, with 64% observed a single time. The sequencing used PBMCs, collected before ibrutinib treatment. Source of these receptors: a human donor with chronic lymphocytic leukemia.

This chain joins TRBV5-4 and TRBJ2-4; D ambiguous. Germline V lookup: CDR1 SGHNT, CDR2 YYREEE (reference sequence). There are 12 residues in the CDR3. V was pared by 5 bases and J by 3 bases, with 6 bases between. The CDR3 spells CASSFDKNIQYF. CDR3 DNA: TGTGCCAGCAGTTTCGACAAAAACATTCAGTACTTC.

The chain links TRBV19 to TRBJ1-5, with D maybe TRBD1 (5 bases). Germline V gives CDR1 LNHDA, CDR2 SQIVND (reference sequence). Trimming took 4 bases from V and 9 from J, leaving 10 bases between them. The CDR3 has 12 residues. CDR3 in DNA: TGTGCCAGTAGTAGTGGCGGGGGGCCCCAGCATTTT. Translation gives CASSSGGGPQHF.

The V call is TRBV18, the J call TRBJ1-5, with TRBD1 identical over 7 bases. The germline V gene encodes CDR1 KGHSH and CDR2 LQKENI. CDR3 length: 14 residues. The junction had 4 bases not matched to a gene; V was cut back by 4 bases and J by 4 bases. Here the CDR3 DNA reads TGTGCCAGCTCACACGGGACAGCAAATCAGCCCCAGCATTTT. Residues: CASSHGTANQPQHF.

The rearrangement uses TRBV2 and TRBJ1-2; 7 bases align to TRBD1. This CDR3 has 16 amino acids. The V segment lost 6 bases and the J segment 4 bases; nucleotides outside the gene matches: 14. Germline lookup yields CDR1 SNHLY and CDR2 FYNNEI. CDR3 loop: CASRGRGATWGYGYTF. The CDR3 DNA reads TGTGCCAGCAGGGGCAGGGGGGCGACCTGGGGCTATGGCTACACCTTC.

In its sample, this clone was seen a few times. The chain is built from TRBV10-3 and TRBJ1-5, with D unclear. CDR3 length equals 14 residues. With 6 bases removed from V and 5 bases from J, the gap between germline ends came to 14 bases. Per germline, CDR1 ENHRY and CDR2 SYGVKD. As DNA, the CDR3 is TGTGCCATCAGCCTCGGAGGGTCGGATCAGCCCCAGCATTTT. Encoded protein: CAISLGGSDQPQHF.

The chain couples TRBV11-2 to TRBJ1-1, with 10 bases that match TRBD1. The CDR3 is 16 amino acids. Germline V gene data show CDR1 as SGHAT and CDR2 as FQNNGV. V was clipped by 1 base and J by 10 bases; unmatched bases: 12. The CDR3 region is CASSLVGTGVIRVAFF. In nucleotides, the CDR3 is TGTGCCAGCAGCTTAGTCGGGACAGGGGTTATTCGTGTAGCTTTCTTT.

This chain links TRBV9 with TRBJ2-6; D not resolved. The CDR3 totals 17 residues. V was shortened by 0 bases and J by 0 bases, with 10 bases between the two germline ends. Germline CDR1 SGDLS, CDR2 YYNGEE. CDR3 nucleotide sequence: TGTGCCAGCAGCGTAGACAGTTTCCTCTCTGGGGCCAACGTCCTGACTTTC. Its translation: CASSVDSFLSGANVLTF.

This clone is a singleton in its sample. CDR3 sequence: CSVEDRTDTQYF. Here the CDR3 DNA reads TGCAGCGTTGAAGACAGGACGGATACGCAGTATTTT. The chain recombines TRBV29-1 with TRBJ2-3; no reliable D call. The CDR3 has 12 amino acids. Germline CDR1 is SQVTM and CDR2 is ANQGSEA. Deletions cut 0 bases from V and 6 bases from J, with 7 bases between.

This clone was counted between two and nine times. The chain is built from TRBV5-6 and TRBJ1-6, with 11 nucleotides matching TRBD1. The J segment lost 7 bases and the V segment lost 1 base, leaving 4 bases of the junction unmatched. The CDR3 runs 16 residues. CDR1 SGHDT and CDR2 YYEEEE come from the germline V gene. CDR3 sequence reads: CASSLWTGGVNSPLHF. CDR3 bases: TGTGCCAGCAGCTTGTGGACAGGGGGCGTGAATTCACCCCTCCACTTT.

The V and J genes are TRBV29-1 and TRBJ1-1; D is perhaps TRBD1 (6 bases). CDR3 size: 14 residues. Germline V lookup: CDR1 SQVTM, CDR2 ANQGSEA. The ends were cut back, 8 bases at V and 5 bases at J, with 21 bases in the middle. CDR3 region: CSSAGHLEGTEAFF. DNA of the CDR3: TGCAGCTCTGCGGGACATCTAGAAGGGACTGAAGCTTTCTTT.

The rearrangement links TRBV19 to TRBJ2-2, with 7 nucleotides matching TRBD2. Trimming cost V 9 bases and J 2 bases; bases outside gene matches: 6. In germline, CDR1 is LNHDA, CDR2 SQIVND (reference sequence). The CDR3 length is 14 residues. CDR3 amino acids: CASQPGLNTGELFF. For the CDR3, the DNA is TGTGCCAGCCAACCGGGACTAAACACCGGGGAGCTGTTTTTT.

The chain employs TRBV7-9 and TRBJ1-6, with D possibly matching TRBD1 (5 bases). The V and J ends lost 5 bases and 9 bases respectively, with 20 bases between them. Germline-derived CDR1 and CDR2 are SEHNR and FQNEAQ (reference sequence). The CDR3 is 16 amino acids. CDR3 loop: CASSKRGEASSSPLHF. The CDR3 bases are TGTGCCAGCAGCAAGCGAGGGGAGGCCAGTTCTTCACCCCTCCACTTT.

J is TRBJ2-7 and V is TRBV29-1; 7 bases are shared with TRBD1. V dropped 8 bases and J dropped 0; count of bases not matched to a gene: 4. The CDR3 covers 12 residues. Per the germline V gene, CDR1 is SQVTM and CDR2 is ANQGSEA. CDR3 in amino acids: CSWQGDSYEQYF. The CDR3 DNA reads as TGCAGCTGGCAGGGGGACTCCTACGAGCAGTACTTC.

V usage is TRBV5-4 and J usage is TRBJ2-7; 11 bases match TRBD1. CDR3 size: 15 residues. V dropped 4 bases and J dropped 5; count of bases not matched to a gene: 8. The V gene's germline CDR1 is SGHNT and CDR2 YYREEE (reference sequence). CDR3 in DNA: TGTGCCAGCAGCCACCCGAGGACAGGGGGCGACGAGCAGTACTTC. Translated, it gives CASSHPRTGGDEQYF.

This clone was picked up one time. V gene TRBV4-1 combines with J gene TRBJ2-1, with TRBD1 identical over 11 bases. Trimming removed 4 bases from V and 3 bases from J; junction bases left unmatched: 5. The germline CDR1 and CDR2 sequences are MGHRA and YSYEKL. The CDR3 is 16 residues long. The CDR3 coding sequence is TGCGCCAGCAGCCCCGGGACAGGGGGTCTCTACAATGAGCAGTTCTTC. This gives the protein CASSPGTGGLYNEQFF.

The V call is TRBV15, the J call TRBJ1-4; TRBD1 matches 8 bases. Losses at the gene ends were 0 bases for V and 4 bases for J; bases not matched to a gene: 1. The germline CDR1 and CDR2 sequences are LNHNV and YYDKDF (reference sequence). The CDR3 loop spans 15 amino acids. The CDR3 loop is CATSRDTGGNEKLFF. The CDR3, as DNA: TGTGCCACCAGCAGAGACACAGGGGGTAATGAAAAACTGTTTTTT.

This clone is labeled as medium-sized. This rearrangement joins TRBV4-1 to TRBJ1-1; D may be TRBD1 (5 bases). V dropped 6 bases and J dropped 6 bases, with 11 bases sitting between them. Germline lookup yields CDR1 MGHRA and CDR2 YSYEKL. The CDR3 length is 12 residues. The CDR3 nucleotides read TGCGCCAGCAGGCAGGGCGAGGCTGAAGCTTTCTTT. Its protein product is CASRQGEAEAFF.

This clone was observed a few times. J is TRBJ2-1 and V is TRBV11-1; 12 nucleotides agree with TRBD2. Trimming removed 1 base from V and 9 bases from J; junction bases left unmatched: 7. Germline values: CDR1 SGHAT, CDR2 FQDESV (reference sequence). There are 16 residues in the CDR3. Here the CDR3 DNA reads TGTGCCAGCAGCTTAGGACTAGCGGGGGCCGGTGGTGAGCAGTTCTTC. This translates into CASSLGLAGAGGEQFF.

V is TRBV7-9 and J is TRBJ2-3; D is ambiguous. Germline CDR1 reads SEHNR; CDR2 reads FQNEAQ (reference sequence). The V end lost 1 base, the J end lost 3 bases, and 8 bases lay between the germline ends. The CDR3 totals 14 residues. The CDR3 protein is CASSLGLVTDTQYF. The CDR3 DNA reads TGTGCCAGCAGCTTAGGGCTAGTAACAGATACGCAGTATTTT.

This sequence joins TRBV7-9 and TRBJ2-5; D gene ambiguous. Trimming removed 5 bases from V and 1 base from J, with 5 bases in between. Per the germline V gene, CDR1 is SEHNR and CDR2 is FQNEAQ (reference sequence). The CDR3 consists of 12 residues. Here the CDR3 DNA reads TGTGCCAGCAGCCCAAGCCAAGAGACCCAGTACTTC. Translated, it gives CASSPSQETQYF.

The chain employs TRBV11-2 and TRBJ2-5; D remains unclear. This CDR3 spans 12 amino acids. Germline V gene sequence: CDR1 SGHAT, CDR2 FQNNGV. The V end was cut by 0 bases, the J end by 5 bases, with 4 bases between. This chain's CDR3 is CASSLDLETQYF. In DNA, the CDR3 is TGTGCCAGCAGCTTAGATTTGGAGACCCAGTACTTC.

This clone was counted a few times. The V gene is TRBV7-9, the J gene TRBJ1-5; D remains ambiguous. Germline V gives CDR1 SEHNR, CDR2 FQNEAQ (reference sequence). V was clipped by 1 base and J by 5 bases, with 3 bases between them. This CDR3 region has 12 residues. CDR3 bases: TGTGCCAGCAGCTTAGGTTATCAGCCCCAGCATTTT. It translates to CASSLGYQPQHF.

The rearrangement uses TRBV5-4 and TRBJ1-4; TRBD1 agrees at 8 bases. This CDR3 has 13 amino acids. After removal of 5 bases from V and 8 bases from J, the junction contained 5 bases not matched to a gene. Germline V lookup: CDR1 SGHNT, CDR2 YYREEE (reference sequence). CDR3 sequence (DNA): TGTGCCAGCAGAGGACAGGGAGGCGAAAAACTGTTTTTT. Its translation: CASRGQGGEKLFF.

This clone has just a few counts. Germline is not matched at one junction end, which may reflect a read error. The V and J genes are TRBV7-9 and TRBJ1-5, with 11 bases matching TRBD1. The CDR3 is made up of 15 amino acids. Germline CDR1 is SEHNR and CDR2 is FQNEAQ (reference sequence). The CDR3 here is CASSLGTGGNRPQHF. The CDR3 bases are TGTGCCAGCAGCTTAGGGACAGGGGGCAATCGGCCCCAGCATTTT.